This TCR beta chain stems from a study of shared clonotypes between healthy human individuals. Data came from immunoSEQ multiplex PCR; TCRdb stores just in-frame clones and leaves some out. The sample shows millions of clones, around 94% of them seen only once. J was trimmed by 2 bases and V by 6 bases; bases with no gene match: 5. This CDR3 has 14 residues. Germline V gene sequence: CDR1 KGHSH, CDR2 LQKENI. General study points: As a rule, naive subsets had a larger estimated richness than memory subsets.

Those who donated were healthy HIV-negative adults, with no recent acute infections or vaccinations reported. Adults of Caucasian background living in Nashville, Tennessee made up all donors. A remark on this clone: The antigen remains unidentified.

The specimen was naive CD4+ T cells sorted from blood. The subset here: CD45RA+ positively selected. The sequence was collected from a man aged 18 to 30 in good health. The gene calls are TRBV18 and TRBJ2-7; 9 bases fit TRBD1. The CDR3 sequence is CASSRDRVAYEQYF. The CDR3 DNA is TGTGCCAGCTCCCGGGACAGGGTGGCCTACGAGCAGTACTTC.